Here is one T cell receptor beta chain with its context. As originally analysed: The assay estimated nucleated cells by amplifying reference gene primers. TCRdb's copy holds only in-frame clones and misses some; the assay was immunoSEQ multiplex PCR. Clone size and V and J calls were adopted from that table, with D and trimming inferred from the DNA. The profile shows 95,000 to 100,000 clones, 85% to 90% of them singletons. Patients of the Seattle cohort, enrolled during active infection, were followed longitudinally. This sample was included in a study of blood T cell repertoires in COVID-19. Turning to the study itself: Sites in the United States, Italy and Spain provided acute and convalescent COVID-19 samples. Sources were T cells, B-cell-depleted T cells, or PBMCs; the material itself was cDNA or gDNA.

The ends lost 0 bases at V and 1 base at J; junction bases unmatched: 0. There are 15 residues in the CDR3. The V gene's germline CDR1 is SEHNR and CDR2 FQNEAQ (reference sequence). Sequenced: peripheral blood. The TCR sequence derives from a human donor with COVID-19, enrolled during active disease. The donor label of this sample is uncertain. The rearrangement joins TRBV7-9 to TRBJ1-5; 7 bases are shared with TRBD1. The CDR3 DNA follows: TGTGCCAGCAGCTTAGCAGGGGGCAGCAATCAGCCCCAGCATTTT. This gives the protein CASSLAGGSNQPQHF.